Following are 18 T cell receptor beta chains from one sample sequenced in a study of blood T cell repertoires in COVID-19 (dated by TCRdb to the early 2020s). Receptors were amplified or captured by the immunoSEQ multiplex PCR assay. TCRdb obtained this table from immuneACCESS and retained in-frame rearrangements with V and J assigned. These tables miss some clones; where compared with another copy, unresolved V genes account for less than half of the shortfall, and the remainder is unexplained. The sample table contains roughly 230,000 clones; only one count was recorded for around 89% of them. Jointly, the top ten make up 2% to 2.5% of the sample. Sequencing input: peripheral blood. These receptors were taken from a woman aged 60-70 years with COVID-19, enrolled during active disease.

The chain carries TRBV7-2 and TRBJ1-5, with D possibly TRBD1 on 5 matching bases. Germline-derived CDR1 and CDR2 are SGHTA and FQGNSA. The CDR3 consists of 15 residues. Between the trimmed V and J ends, which lost 1 base and 3 bases, there was a span of 10 bases. The CDR3: CASSLEWGHNQPQHF. The DNA of the CDR3 is TGTGCCAGCAGCTTAGAATGGGGCCACAATCAGCCCCAGCATTTT.

V gene TRBV4-2 combines with J gene TRBJ2-1; D ambiguous. The CDR3 is 17 amino acids. Germline CDR1 reads LGHNA; CDR2 reads YNFKEQ. The germline V and J ends were trimmed by 1 base and 2 bases, with 15 bases remaining between them. Written as DNA, the CDR3 is TGTGCCAGCAGCCAAGCGACTGCAGACCGTGCCTACAATGAGCAGTTCTTC. Residues: CASSQATADRAYNEQFF.

The V gene is TRBV6-5, the J gene TRBJ1-2, with 7 positions matching TRBD1. V dropped 6 bases and J dropped 4; count of bases not matched to a gene: 8. Germline lookup yields CDR1 MNHEY and CDR2 SVGAGI. The CDR3 spans 14 residues. CDR3 sequence reads: CASRGGQTFYGYTF. CDR3 bases: TGTGCCAGCAGAGGGGGACAGACCTTCTATGGCTACACCTTC.

The V call is TRBV7-2, the J call TRBJ1-1; 7 bases agree with TRBD1. Trimming took 5 bases from V and 1 from J; bases not matched to a gene: 7. Germline CDR1 SGHTA, CDR2 FQGNSA. There are 15 residues in the CDR3. The CDR3 sequence is CASSPRGQQNTEAFF. CDR3 nucleotide sequence: TGTGCCAGCAGCCCCCGGGGACAGCAGAACACTGAAGCTTTCTTT.

This sequence joins TRBV30 and TRBJ1-2; D is possibly TRBD1 (6 bases). The length of the CDR3 is 13 residues. V was trimmed by 4 bases and J by 3 bases, leaving 12 bases between them. Per germline, CDR1 GTSNPN and CDR2 SVGIG (reference sequence). CDR3 DNA sequence: TGTGCCTGGAAGGACAAGGGGGACTATGGCTACACCTTC. It yields the protein CAWKDKGDYGYTF. Together with reference TRBV30 and TRBJ1-2, the CDR3 gives the full variable domain: SQTIHQWPATLVQPVGSPLSLECTVEGTSNPNLYWYRQAAGRGLQLLFYSVGIGQISSEVPQNLSASRPQDRQFILSSKKLLLSDSGFYLCAWKDKGDYGYTFGSGTRLTVV.

The J gene is TRBJ1-5, the V gene TRBV19; maybe TRBD1 (6 bases). The CDR3 covers 15 residues. V lost 2 bases to trimming and J lost 7 bases, with 15 bases between them. Germline V CDR1 and CDR2: LNHDA, SQIVND (reference sequence). Written as DNA, the CDR3 is TGTGCCAGTAGTATAATGACCACAGGGAACCAGCCCCAGCATTTT. Encoded protein: CASSIMTTGNQPQHF.

The chain recombines TRBV6-2 or TRBV6-3 with TRBJ1-5, with 8 bases matching TRBD1. CDR1 is MNHEY, CDR2 SVGEGT, per germline. CDR3 length equals 16 residues. Trimming at V came to 5 bases and at J to 6 bases, leaving 12 bases not matched to a gene. CDR3 in amino acids: CASSGTAGGIGQPQHF. The CDR3, as DNA: TGTGCCAGCAGTGGGACGGCAGGGGGCATTGGTCAGCCCCAGCATTTT.

Concerning this clone itself: Other DNA sequences in this sample translate to the same CDR3. The J gene is TRBJ1-1, the V gene TRBV5-4, with 8 bases matching TRBD1. The junction had 4 bases not matched to a gene; V was cut back by 1 base and J by 8 bases. CDR3 size: 13 residues. CDR1 is SGHNT and CDR2 is YYREEE in the germline V gene (reference sequence). The CDR3 here is CASSLQGATEAFF. The CDR3, as DNA: TGTGCCAGCAGCTTGCAGGGGGCGACCGAAGCTTTCTTT.

The chain has TRBV19 and TRBJ1-2, with TRBD1 matching over 7 bases. The CDR3 is 13 amino acids. The trim removed 2 bases at V and 8 bases at J, leaving 5 bases unmatched. Germline-derived CDR1 and CDR2 are LNHDA and SQIVND (reference sequence). CDR3 in amino acids: CASSINRGRGYTF. The CDR3 region has the DNA TGTGCCAGTAGTATAAATAGGGGGCGCGGCTACACCTTC.

The chain uses TRBV28 and TRBJ2-3, with TRBD2 matching over 10 bases. Germline V CDR1 and CDR2: MDHEN, SYDVKM. Losses at the gene ends were 6 bases for V and 7 bases for J; bases not matched to a gene: 7. The CDR3 covers 14 residues. The CDR3 DNA follows: TGTGCCAGCAGCTCCGGGACTAGCGAGTATACGCAGTATTTT. Encoded protein: CASSSGTSEYTQYF.

This sequence joins TRBV3-1 (or the pseudogene TRBV3-2) and TRBJ2-7; 15 bases map to TRBD2. This CDR3 has 19 amino acids. CDR1 and CDR2 (germline): LGHDT, YNNKEL (reference sequence). V lost 3 bases and J lost 9; bases outside the gene matches: 18. The CDR3 reads CASSHSPGTSGGLWLGQYF. In DNA form, the CDR3 reads TGTGCCAGCAGCCACTCCCCCGGGACTAGCGGGGGGTTATGGCTGGGGCAGTACTTC.

J is TRBJ1-5 and V is TRBV19, with 9 bases identical to TRBD1. This CDR3 has 15 residues. Germline CDR1 and CDR2: LNHDA and SQIVND (reference sequence). The V gene end was trimmed by 4 bases and the J gene end by 3 bases; junction bases not matched to a gene: 4. CDR3 sequence reads: CASSTGQGYNQPQHF. The CDR3, as DNA: TGTGCCAGTAGTACGGGACAGGGATACAATCAGCCCCAGCATTTT. Looking up the rest from reference TRBV19 and TRBJ1-5 gives the full variable domain: DGGITQSPKYLFRKEGQNVTLSCEQNLNHDAMYWYRQDPGQGLRLIYYSQIVNDFQKGDIAEGYSVSREKKESFPLTVTSAQKNPTAFYLCASSTGQGYNQPQHFGDGTRLSIL.

This rearrangement joins TRBV6-5 to TRBJ2-7; D not certain. Deletions cut 6 bases from V and 4 bases from J, with 10 bases between. There are 12 residues in the CDR3. CDR1 is MNHEY and CDR2 is SVGAGI in the germline V gene. The DNA of the CDR3 is TGTGCCAGCAGGGAGAAACCTTACGAGCAGTACTTC. Translation gives CASREKPYEQYF.

This chain connects TRBV5-1 to TRBJ2-7, with TRBD1 matching over 8 bases. CDR1 SGHRS and CDR2 YFSETQ come from the germline V gene. This CDR3 is 15 amino acids long. The junction had 6 bases not matched to a gene; V was cut back by 4 bases and J by 0 bases. Here the CDR3 DNA reads TGCGCCAGCAGCCTGGGACAGGCCAACTCCTACGAGCAGTACTTC. It translates to CASSLGQANSYEQYF.

This chain connects TRBV15 to TRBJ1-5, with TRBD1 as a possible D gene (5 bases). Per the germline V gene, CDR1 is LNHNV and CDR2 is YYDKDF (reference sequence). The CDR3 is 16 amino acids. The V gene lost 0 bases and the J gene lost 0 bases, with 9 bases spanning the gap. The CDR3 DNA sequence: TGTGCCACCAGCAGAGACAGGGTCTATAGCAATCAGCCCCAGCATTTT. The encoded protein is CATSRDRVYSNQPQHF.

The rearrangement links TRBV19 to TRBJ1-4; TRBD1 might be the D (5 bases). Germline values: CDR1 LNHDA, CDR2 SQIVND (reference sequence). This CDR3 is built from 13 residues. V was clipped by 6 bases and J by 8 bases, with 13 bases between them. Here the CDR3 DNA reads TGTGCCAGTAGCCAGGGACTTGGCGAAAAACTGTTTTTT. This sequence encodes CASSQGLGEKLFF.

The V gene is TRBV2, the J gene TRBJ2-1, with 10 bases that match TRBD2. The CDR3 length is 19 residues. Germline CDR1 reads SNHLY; CDR2 reads FYNNEI. With V trimmed by 3 bases and J by 4 bases, 15 bases remained unmatched. The CDR3 region has the DNA TGTGCCAGCAGTGAGACGGGCCTAGCGGGGGCGACGGGATACAATGAGCAGTTCTTC. This sequence encodes CASSETGLAGATGYNEQFF.

The genes are TRBV29-1 and TRBJ2-3; 8 positions agree with TRBD1. From germline, CDR1 is SQVTM and CDR2 ANQGSEA. V lost 3 bases, J lost 8 bases, and 4 bases stayed unmatched. This CDR3 is 12 amino acids long. The CDR3 loop is CSVDQGATTQYF. Here the CDR3 DNA reads TGCAGCGTTGACCAGGGGGCCACTACGCAGTATTTT.